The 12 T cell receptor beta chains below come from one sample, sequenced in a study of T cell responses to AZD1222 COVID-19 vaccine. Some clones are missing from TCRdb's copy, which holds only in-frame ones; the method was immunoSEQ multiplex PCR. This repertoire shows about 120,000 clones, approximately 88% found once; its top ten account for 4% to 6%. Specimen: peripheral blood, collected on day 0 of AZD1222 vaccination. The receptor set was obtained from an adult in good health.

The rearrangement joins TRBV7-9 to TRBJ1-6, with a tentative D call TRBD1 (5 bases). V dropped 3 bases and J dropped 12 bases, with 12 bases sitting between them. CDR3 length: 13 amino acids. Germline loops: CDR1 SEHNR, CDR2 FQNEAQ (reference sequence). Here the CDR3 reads CASSFPGLGPLHF. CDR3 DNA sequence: TGTGCCAGCAGCTTCCCAGGGCTGGGACCCCTCCACTTT.

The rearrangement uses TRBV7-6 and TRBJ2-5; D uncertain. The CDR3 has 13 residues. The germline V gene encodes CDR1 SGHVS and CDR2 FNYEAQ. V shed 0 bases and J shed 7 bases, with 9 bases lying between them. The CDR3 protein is CASSLAQVGTQYF. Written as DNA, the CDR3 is TGTGCCAGCAGCTTAGCGCAGGTCGGGACCCAGTACTTC. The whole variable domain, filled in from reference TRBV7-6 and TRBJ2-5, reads GAGVSQSPRYKVTKRGQDVALRCDPISGHVSLYWYRQALGQGPEFLTYFNYEAQQDKSGLPNDRFSAERPEGSISTLTIQRTEQRDSAMYRCASSLAQVGTQYFGPGTRLLVL.

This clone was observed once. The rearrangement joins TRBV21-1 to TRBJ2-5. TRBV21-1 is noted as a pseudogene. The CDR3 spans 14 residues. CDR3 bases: TGTGCCAGCTCTTACACCCGTGGCGTGGAGACCCAGTACTTC. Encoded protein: CASSYTRGVETQYF.

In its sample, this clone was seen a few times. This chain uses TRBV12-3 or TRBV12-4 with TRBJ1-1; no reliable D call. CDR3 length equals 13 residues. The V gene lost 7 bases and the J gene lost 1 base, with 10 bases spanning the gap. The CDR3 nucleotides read TGTGCCAGCACCTGGGGTGGGAACACTGAAGCTTTCTTT. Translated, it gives CASTWGGNTEAFF.

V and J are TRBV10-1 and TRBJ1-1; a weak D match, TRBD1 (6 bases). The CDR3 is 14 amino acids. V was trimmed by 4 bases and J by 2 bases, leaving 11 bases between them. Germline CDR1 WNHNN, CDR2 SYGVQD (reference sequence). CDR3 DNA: TGCGCCAGCAGTGTTAACAGGGCTAACACTGAAGCTTTCTTT. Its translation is CASSVNRANTEAFF.

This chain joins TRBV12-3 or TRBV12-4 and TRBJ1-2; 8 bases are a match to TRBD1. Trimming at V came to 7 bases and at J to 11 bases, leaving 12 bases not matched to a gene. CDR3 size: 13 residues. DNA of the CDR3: TGTGCCAGCACATACGGACAGGGTTTCGGGTACACCTTC. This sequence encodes CASTYGQGFGYTF.

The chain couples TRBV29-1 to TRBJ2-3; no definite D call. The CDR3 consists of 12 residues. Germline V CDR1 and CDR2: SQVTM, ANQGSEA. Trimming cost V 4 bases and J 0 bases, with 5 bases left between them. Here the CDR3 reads CSVAQSTDTQYF. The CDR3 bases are TGCAGCGTTGCCCAAAGCACAGATACGCAGTATTTT.

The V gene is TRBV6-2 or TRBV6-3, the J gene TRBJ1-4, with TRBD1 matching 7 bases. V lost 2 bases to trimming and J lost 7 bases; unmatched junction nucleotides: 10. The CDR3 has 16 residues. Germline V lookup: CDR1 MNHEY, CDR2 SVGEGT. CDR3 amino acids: CASSYGERQGGEKLFF. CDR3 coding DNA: TGTGCCAGCAGTTACGGAGAGAGACAGGGTGGTGAAAAACTGTTTTTT.

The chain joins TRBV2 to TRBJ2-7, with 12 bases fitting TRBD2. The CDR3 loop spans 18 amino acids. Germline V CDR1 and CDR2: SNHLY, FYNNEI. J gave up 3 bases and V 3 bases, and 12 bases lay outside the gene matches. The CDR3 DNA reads TGTGCCAGCAGTGATCCGGCTAGCGGGGGGGCCAAGTTCTACGAGCAGTACTTC. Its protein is CASSDPASGGAKFYEQYF.

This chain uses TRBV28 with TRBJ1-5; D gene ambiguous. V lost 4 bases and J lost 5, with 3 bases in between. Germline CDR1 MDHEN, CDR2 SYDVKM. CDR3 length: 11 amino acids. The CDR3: CASSSYQPQHF. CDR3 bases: TGTGCCAGCAGTTCGTATCAGCCCCAGCATTTT. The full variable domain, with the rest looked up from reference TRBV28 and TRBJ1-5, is DVKVTQSSRYLVKRTGEKVFLECVQDMDHENMFWYRQDPGLGLRLIYFSYDVKMKEKGDIPEGYSVSREKKERFSLILESASTNQTSMYLCASSSYQPQHFGDGTRLSIL.

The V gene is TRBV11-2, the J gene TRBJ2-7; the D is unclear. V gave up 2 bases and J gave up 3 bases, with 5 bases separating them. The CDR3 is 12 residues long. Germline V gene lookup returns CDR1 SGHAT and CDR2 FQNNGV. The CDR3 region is CASSLSSYEQYF. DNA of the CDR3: TGTGCCAGCAGCTTAAGCAGCTACGAGCAGTACTTC. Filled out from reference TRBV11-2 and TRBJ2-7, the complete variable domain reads EAGVAQSPRYKIIEKRQSVAFWCNPISGHATLYWYQQILGQGPKLLIQFQNNGVVDDSQLPKDRFSAERLKGVDSTLKIQPAKLEDSAVYLCASSLSSYEQYFGPGTRLTVT.

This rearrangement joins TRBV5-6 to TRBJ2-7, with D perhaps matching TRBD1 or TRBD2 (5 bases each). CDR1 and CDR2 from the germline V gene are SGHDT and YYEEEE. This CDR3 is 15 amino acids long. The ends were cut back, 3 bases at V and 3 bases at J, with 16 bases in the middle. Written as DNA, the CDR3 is TGTGCCAGCAGCTCTCCGCCGGGACGGATCTACGAGCAGTACTTC. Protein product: CASSSPPGRIYEQYF.